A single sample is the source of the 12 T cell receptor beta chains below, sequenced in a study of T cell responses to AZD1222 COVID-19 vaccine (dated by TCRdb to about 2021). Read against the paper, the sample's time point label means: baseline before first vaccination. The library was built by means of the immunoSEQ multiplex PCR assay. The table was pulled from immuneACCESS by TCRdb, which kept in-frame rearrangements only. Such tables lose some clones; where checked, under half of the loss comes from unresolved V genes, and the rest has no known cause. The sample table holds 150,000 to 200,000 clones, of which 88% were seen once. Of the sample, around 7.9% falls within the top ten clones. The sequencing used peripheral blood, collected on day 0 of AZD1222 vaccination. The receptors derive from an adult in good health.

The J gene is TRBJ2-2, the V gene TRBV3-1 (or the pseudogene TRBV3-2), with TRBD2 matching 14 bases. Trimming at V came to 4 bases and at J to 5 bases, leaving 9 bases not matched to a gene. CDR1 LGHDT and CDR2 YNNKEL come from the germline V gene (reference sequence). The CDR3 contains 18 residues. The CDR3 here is CASSRKGLAGGGTGELFF. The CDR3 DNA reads TGTGCCAGCAGCCGCAAAGGACTAGCGGGGGGCGGGACCGGGGAGCTGTTTTTT.

The CDR3 region is CASRAIAGFGSSTDTQYF. CDR3 DNA: TGTGCCAGCAGGGCAATAGCCGGGTTTGGGTCTAGCACAGATACGCAGTATTTT. V gene TRBV7-8 combines with J gene TRBJ2-3; D not certain. CDR3 length equals 18 residues. Per the germline V gene, CDR1 is SGHVS and CDR2 is FQNEAQ. Trimming took 6 bases from V and 0 from J, leaving 22 bases between them.

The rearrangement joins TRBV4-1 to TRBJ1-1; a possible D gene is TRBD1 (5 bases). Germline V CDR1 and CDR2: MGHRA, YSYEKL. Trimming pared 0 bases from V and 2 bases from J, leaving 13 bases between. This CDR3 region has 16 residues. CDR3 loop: CASSQDGTGRNTEAFF. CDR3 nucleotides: TGCGCCAGCAGCCAAGATGGGACCGGGCGCAACACTGAAGCTTTCTTT.

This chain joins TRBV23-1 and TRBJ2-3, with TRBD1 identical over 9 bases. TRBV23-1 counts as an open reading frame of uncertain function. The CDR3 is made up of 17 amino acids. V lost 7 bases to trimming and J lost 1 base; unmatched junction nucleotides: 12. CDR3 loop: CASISIQGAGGTDTQYF. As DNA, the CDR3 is TGCGCCAGCATTAGTATACAGGGGGCGGGGGGCACAGATACGCAGTATTTT.

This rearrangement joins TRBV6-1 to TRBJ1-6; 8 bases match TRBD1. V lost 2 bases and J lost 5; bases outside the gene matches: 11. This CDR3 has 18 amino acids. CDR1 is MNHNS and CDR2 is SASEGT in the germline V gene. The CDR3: CASSERARGRVNNSPLHF. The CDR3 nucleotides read TGTGCCAGCAGTGAAAGGGCCAGGGGGCGTGTGAATAATTCACCCCTCCACTTT.

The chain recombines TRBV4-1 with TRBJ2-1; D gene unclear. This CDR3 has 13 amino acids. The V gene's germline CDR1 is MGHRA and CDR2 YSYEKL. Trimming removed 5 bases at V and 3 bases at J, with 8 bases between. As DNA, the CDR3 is TGCGCCAGCAGCGATAACGGCTACAATGAGCAGTTCTTC. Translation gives CASSDNGYNEQFF.

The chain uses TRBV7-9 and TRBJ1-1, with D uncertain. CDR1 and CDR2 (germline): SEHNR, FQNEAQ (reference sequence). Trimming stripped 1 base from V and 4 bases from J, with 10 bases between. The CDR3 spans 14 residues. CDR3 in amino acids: CASSLDMGGTEAFF. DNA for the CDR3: TGTGCCAGCAGCTTAGATATGGGAGGCACTGAAGCTTTCTTT.

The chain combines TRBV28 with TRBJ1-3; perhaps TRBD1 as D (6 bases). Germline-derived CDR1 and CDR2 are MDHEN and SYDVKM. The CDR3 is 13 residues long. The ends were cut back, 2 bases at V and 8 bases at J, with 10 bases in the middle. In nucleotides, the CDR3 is TGTGCCAGCAGTTTAGGACAGACGGACACCATATATTTT. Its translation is CASSLGQTDTIYF.

CDR3 coding DNA: TGTGCCACCAGCCGGGAATTTATGTGGAGCTATGAAGCCACTGAAGCTTTCTTT. This translates into CATSREFMWSYEATEAFF. V and J are TRBV15 and TRBJ1-1; D unclear. V was cut by 5 bases and J by 4 bases, with 26 bases left in between. CDR1 and CDR2 from the germline V gene are LNHNV and YYDKDF (reference sequence). This CDR3 contains 18 residues.

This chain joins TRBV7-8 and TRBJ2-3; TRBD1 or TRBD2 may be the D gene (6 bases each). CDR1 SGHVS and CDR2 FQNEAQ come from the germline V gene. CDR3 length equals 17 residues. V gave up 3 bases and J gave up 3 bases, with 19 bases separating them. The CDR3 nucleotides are TGTGCCAGCAGCTTTGACATCGGGGGCCCCGGGACAGATACGCAGTATTTT. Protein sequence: CASSFDIGGPGTDTQYF.

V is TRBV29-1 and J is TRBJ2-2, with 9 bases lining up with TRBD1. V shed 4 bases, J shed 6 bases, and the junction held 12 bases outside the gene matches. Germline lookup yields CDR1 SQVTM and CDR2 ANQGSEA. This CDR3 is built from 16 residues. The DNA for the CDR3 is TGCAGCGTTGGCCTTTGGGGACAGGGATCGTCCGGGGAGCTGTTTTTT. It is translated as CSVGLWGQGSSGELFF.

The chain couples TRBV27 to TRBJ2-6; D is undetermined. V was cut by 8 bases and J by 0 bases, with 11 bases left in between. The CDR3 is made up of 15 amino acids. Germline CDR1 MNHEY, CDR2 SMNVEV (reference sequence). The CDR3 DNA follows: TGTGCCAGCGGCCTACAAAGCTCTGGGGCCAACGTCCTGACTTTC. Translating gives CASGLQSSGANVLTF.